This entry lists 24 T cell receptor beta chains sequenced from one sample in a study of blood T cell repertoires in COVID-19. Libraries were prepared by immunoSEQ multiplex PCR; TCRdb keeps only in-frame clonotypes and omits some of them. The sample has approximately 91,000 clones; approximately 80% are singletons. Sequenced sample: peripheral blood. The receptors come from a woman aged 80 or over with acute or convalescent COVID-19.

V is TRBV5-4 and J is TRBJ2-1; possible D gene TRBD2, 5 bases. V was cut by 3 bases and J by 5 bases, with 21 bases left in between. Germline values: CDR1 SGHNT, CDR2 YYREEE (reference sequence). This CDR3 is 17 amino acids long. The CDR3 is CASSSPRWERRNNEQFF. The CDR3 DNA sequence: TGTGCCAGCAGCTCCCCCAGATGGGAGAGAAGGAACAATGAGCAGTTCTTC.

V and J are TRBV20-1 and TRBJ2-7; D perhaps matches TRBD1 (5 bases). Germline V gene sequence: CDR1 DFQATT, CDR2 SNEGSKA (reference sequence). The CDR3 has 12 residues. V lost 3 bases to trimming and J lost 6 bases, with 12 bases between them. The CDR3 DNA is TGCAGTGCTAGTCAGGGAAGGGGCGAGCAGTACTTC. This encodes CSASQGRGEQYF.

The rearrangement uses TRBV28 and TRBJ2-3; the match to TRBD2 covers 10 bases. The CDR3 totals 14 residues. V gave up 6 bases and J gave up 3 bases; unmatched junction bases: 3. From germline, CDR1 is MDHEN and CDR2 SYDVKM. This CDR3 reads CASRPSGSTDTQYF. DNA for the CDR3: TGTGCCAGCAGGCCTAGCGGGAGTACAGATACGCAGTATTTT.

The J gene is TRBJ1-2, the V gene TRBV7-9; perhaps TRBD1 as D (5 bases). The V end was cut by 1 base, the J end by 8 bases, with 14 bases between. CDR1 SEHNR and CDR2 FQNEAQ come from the germline V gene (reference sequence). The CDR3 has 14 residues. CDR3 protein: CASSLGEETEGYTF. The CDR3 DNA is TGTGCCAGCAGCTTAGGAGAGGAGACAGAGGGCTACACCTTC.

The DNA for the CDR3 is TGTGCCAGCAGCTTGGCCGTCTACGAGCAGTACTTC. This sequence encodes CASSLAVYEQYF. This chain links TRBV5-5 with TRBJ2-7; unclear D gene. CDR1 is SGHKS, CDR2 YYEKEE, per germline (reference sequence). The V and J ends lost 0 bases and 3 bases respectively, with 4 bases between them. The CDR3 runs 12 residues.

The chain is built from TRBV7-9 and TRBJ2-7; 8 bases are shared with TRBD2. The CDR3 loop spans 16 amino acids. The junction had 14 bases not matched to a gene; V was cut back by 7 bases and J by 3 bases. The germline V gene has CDR1 SEHNR and CDR2 FQNEAQ (reference sequence). CDR3 DNA sequence: TGTGCCAGCAATTCGCGACTAGCGCCCGTCAGCTACGAGCAGTACTTC. Residues: CASNSRLAPVSYEQYF.

The chain combines TRBV7-8 with TRBJ2-1, with a possible D match to TRBD2 (6 bases). With 5 bases removed from V and 12 bases from J, the gap between germline ends came to 23 bases. CDR1 SGHVS and CDR2 FQNEAQ come from the germline V gene. The CDR3 has 15 amino acids. The CDR3 reads CASSTNAVGGRGQFF. The CDR3, as DNA: TGTGCCAGCAGCACCAACGCTGTCGGGGGACGGGGGCAGTTCTTC.

This rearrangement joins TRBV2 to TRBJ1-3; D not certain. The germline gives CDR1 SNHLY, CDR2 FYNNEI. V lost 4 bases to trimming and J lost 0 bases, with 7 bases between them. There are 14 residues in the CDR3. The CDR3 here is CASSAEFSGNTIYF. CDR3 in DNA: TGTGCCAGCAGTGCGGAGTTCTCTGGAAACACCATATATTTT. Supplemented by reference TRBV2 and TRBJ1-3, the full variable domain reads EPEVTQTPSHQVTQMGQEVILRCVPISNHLYFYWYRQILGQKVEFLVSFYNNEISEKSEIFDDQFSVERPDGSNFTLKIRSTKLEDSAMYFCASSAEFSGNTIYFGEGSWLTVV.

This chain uses TRBV7-8 with TRBJ1-1; weak D call: TRBD1 (6 bases). The CDR3 sequence is 14 residues long. The V gene lost 5 bases and the J gene lost 0 bases, with 10 bases spanning the gap. Germline V gives CDR1 SGHVS, CDR2 FQNEAQ. This CDR3 is CASSATGLNTEAFF. CDR3 DNA: TGTGCCAGCAGCGCGACAGGCTTGAACACTGAAGCTTTCTTT.

This chain connects TRBV6-5 to TRBJ2-7; no definite D call. The CDR3 extends over 13 amino acids. Germline CDR1 MNHEY, CDR2 SVGAGI. V was shortened by 5 bases and J by 0 bases, with 8 bases between the two germline ends. CDR3 coding DNA: TGTGCCAGCAGTAGACTGGCCTCCTACGAGCAGTACTTC. It encodes CASSRLASYEQYF.

This chain links TRBV7-6 with TRBJ2-1; 8 bases map to TRBD1. The CDR3 has 17 amino acids. V dropped 3 bases and J dropped 9; count of bases not matched to a gene: 16. The V gene's germline CDR1 is SGHVS and CDR2 FNYEAQ. CDR3 protein: CASSFRDPGQGTSEQFF. The CDR3 DNA reads TGTGCCAGCAGCTTTCGAGACCCCGGACAGGGTACTAGTGAGCAGTTCTTC.

The chain couples TRBV7-2 to TRBJ1-2, with D unresolved. Between the trimmed V and J ends, which lost 5 bases and 7 bases, there was a span of 14 bases. Germline CDR1 is SGHTA and CDR2 is FQGNSA. This CDR3 is 13 amino acids long. The CDR3 is CASSPYVSVGYTF. The DNA for the CDR3 is TGTGCCAGCAGCCCTTATGTATCGGTTGGCTACACCTTC.

The chain uses TRBV6-5 and TRBJ2-1; no firm D call. The germline V and J ends were trimmed by 0 bases and 4 bases, with 7 bases remaining between them. The CDR3 consists of 14 residues. Germline V gene lookup returns CDR1 MNHEY and CDR2 SVGAGI. The CDR3, as DNA: TGTGCCAGCAGTTACTCTTGGGCGTACAATGAGCAGTTCTTC. Translating it yields CASSYSWAYNEQFF.

This chain joins TRBV4-3 and TRBJ1-2; no reliable D call. Germline V lookup: CDR1 LGHNA, CDR2 YSLEER. CDR3 length: 16 amino acids. Trimming shortened V by 0 bases and J by 0 bases, and 11 bases separated the two germline ends. As DNA, the CDR3 is TGCGCCAGCAGCCAAGATTTCCGGGGAGCTAACTATGGCTACACCTTC. It is translated as CASSQDFRGANYGYTF.

This clone came up many times. The rearrangement links TRBV11-2 to TRBJ2-1, with TRBD2 matching over 14 bases. This CDR3 comprises 16 residues. CDR1 and CDR2 from the germline V gene are SGHAT and FQNNGV. The junction had 8 bases not matched to a gene; V was cut back by 5 bases and J by 8 bases. The DNA for the CDR3 is TGTGCCAGCAGCCAGGGACTAGCGGGAGAGGCCCATGAGCAGTTCTTC. Translating gives CASSQGLAGEAHEQFF.

This rearrangement joins TRBV7-9 to TRBJ1-2, with D uncertain. The CDR3 extends over 14 amino acids. Germline assignment: CDR1 SEHNR and CDR2 FQNEAQ (reference sequence). Trimming removed 1 base from V and 6 bases from J, with 12 bases in between. The CDR3 loop reads CASSLEGLRDGYTF. CDR3 in DNA: TGTGCCAGCAGCTTAGAAGGACTAAGGGATGGCTACACCTTC.

The chain recombines TRBV7-3 with TRBJ1-6; 9 bases line up with TRBD1. Germline CDR1 is SGHTA and CDR2 is FQGTGA. J was trimmed by 9 bases and V by 3 bases; bases with no gene match: 3. The CDR3 contains 14 residues. The DNA for the CDR3 is TGTGCCAGCAGCTTGGGACAGGGAACTTCACCCCTCCACTTT. Encoded protein: CASSLGQGTSPLHF.

This clone is medium-sized within its sample. The chain has TRBV5-8 and TRBJ1-3; D call uncertain. The ends were cut back, 5 bases at V and 0 bases at J, with 12 bases in the middle. Germline V gene sequence: CDR1 SGHTS, CDR2 YDEGEE. This CDR3 contains 15 residues. In DNA, the CDR3 is TGTGCCAGCAGTTTTTCTGGGAGCTCTGGAAACACCATATATTTT. It encodes CASSFSGSSGNTIYF.

The chain carries TRBV5-1 and TRBJ2-7; 7 bases are a match to TRBD1. The CDR3 has 13 residues. In germline, CDR1 is SGHRS, CDR2 YFSETQ. V was clipped by 4 bases and J by 4 bases; unmatched bases: 5. CDR3 amino acids: CASSLDRAYEQYF. CDR3 in DNA: TGCGCCAGCAGCCTTGACAGGGCGTACGAGCAGTACTTC.

The V gene is TRBV7-2, the J gene TRBJ1-2; D remains ambiguous. Deletions cut 4 bases from V and 4 bases from J, with 10 bases between. Germline CDR1 reads SGHTA; CDR2 reads FQGNSA. CDR3 size: 13 residues. The CDR3 sequence is CASSSGSFYGYTF. As DNA, the CDR3 is TGTGCCAGCAGCTCGGGTAGTTTCTATGGCTACACCTTC.

The chain has TRBV7-2 and TRBJ1-4, with a weak D call TRBD1 (6 bases). The CDR3 has 14 residues. Trimming took off 3 bases at V and 4 bases at J, with 9 bases between the two ends. The germline V gene has CDR1 SGHTA and CDR2 FQGNSA. Written as DNA, the CDR3 is TGTGCCAGCAGCTTTGGACAGAATAATGAAAAACTGTTTTTT. Its protein product is CASSFGQNNEKLFF.

This sequence joins TRBV19 and TRBJ2-2; the match to TRBD1 covers 9 bases. This CDR3 is 18 amino acids long. V lost 3 bases to trimming and J lost 8 bases; unmatched junction nucleotides: 16. Germline V gene sequence: CDR1 LNHDA, CDR2 SQIVND (reference sequence). CDR3 DNA: TGTGCCAGTAGTATCTCATCCGGGACAGGGCTACAGGGGGGGGAGCTGTTTTTT. This encodes CASSISSGTGLQGGELFF.

The chain joins TRBV6-1 to TRBJ2-7; TRBD2 matches at 10 bases. Per the germline V gene, CDR1 is MNHNS and CDR2 is SASEGT. This CDR3 has 16 amino acids. Trimming cost V 3 bases and J 4 bases; bases outside gene matches: 9. Here the CDR3 DNA reads TGTGCCAGCAGTGACCATAGCGGTAGCGGGAGGTACGAGCAGTACTTC. Translating it yields CASSDHSGSGRYEQYF.

This clone was picked up one time. This chain connects TRBV19 to TRBJ2-5, with D possibly being TRBD1 (6 bases). CDR3 size: 14 residues. CDR1 is LNHDA, CDR2 SQIVND, per germline (reference sequence). V gave up 4 bases and J gave up 5 bases, with 14 bases separating them. The CDR3 region has the DNA TGTGCCAGTAGTACAAAACAGGGTGAGGAGACCCAGTACTTC. Its protein product is CASSTKQGEETQYF.